The T cell receptor (beta chain) described here comes from a study of shared clonotypes between healthy human individuals. The protocol was immunoSEQ multiplex PCR, while the TCRdb copy is restricted to in-frame clones and leaves out a portion. This sample has roughly 2.2 million clones, with 85% to 95% found just once. V lost 7 bases to trimming and J lost 8 bases; unmatched junction nucleotides: 26. This CDR3 is 20 amino acids long. The germline gives CDR1 MDHEN, CDR2 SYDVKM. Material for sequencing was naive CD4+ T cells from PBMCs. Indicated subset: CD45RA+ positively selected. The genes are TRBV28 and TRBJ2-1, with 10 bases aligning to TRBD2. The TCR originated in a man aged 18 to 30 in good health. Some clones in this sample may be carry-over from other donors' samples. CDR3 nucleotides: TGTGCCAGCACCCCCCCGGGGGCTAGCGGGAGTTGGGGAGGTGGGGATGAGCAGTTCTTC. Translating gives CASTPPGASGSWGGGDEQFF.